The clone carrying this TCR beta chain was recorded at least ten times. Using a J-beta primer mix together with a sample-barcoded 5' primer, a second PCR was run for about 6 to 12 cycles. TCRdb passed the 5' RACE reads through MiXCR, listing each CDR3 protein once. The sample gives more than 800,000 distinct CDR3 sequences, 25% to 30% of which show up once; 15% to 20% is in the top ten. The germline V and J ends were trimmed by 0 bases and 2 bases, with 9 bases remaining between them. Germline V gene sequence: CDR1 LGHNA, CDR2 YSLEER. This CDR3 comprises 15 residues. This entry belongs to a study of blood T cells in healthy people across ages.

This TCR was sampled from a woman aged 80 or over in good health. The chain carries TRBV4-3 and TRBJ2-3; no definite D call. Sequenced material: blood. As DNA, the CDR3 is TGCGCCAGCAGCCAAGATCAAGGTTACACAGATACGCAGTATTTT. This encodes CASSQDQGYTDTQYF.